This T cell receptor beta chain originates from a study of molecular identifiers for immune sequencing clone quantification. General study results and limits: Even with more than 950,000 naive cells present, spiked Jurkat TCR RNA from one cell was reportedly detectable. For effector cells, clones above 20 RNA copies held over 98% of molecules; for naive cells, under 1%.

The CDR3 spans 15 residues. With 8 bases clipped from V and 3 bases from J, the junction kept 8 bases outside the gene matches. For naive CD8 T cells, sorting used the CD8+CD4-CCR7+CD45RA+ phenotype. Via MiXCR, TCRdb re-called the PCR reads, giving one row per CDR3 protein. This table holds 97,000 or so distinct CDR3 sequences, approximately 25% found once. This clonotype was recorded many times. Its specificity is not known. This rearrangement joins TRBV12-3 or TRBV12-4 to TRBJ2-2, with 8 bases identical to TRBD1. The sequenced sample was naive CD8+ T cells from blood, with Jurkat cell RNA spiked in. The subset: FACS-sorted CD8+CD4-CCR7+CD45RA+ naive T cells. The source is a human donor in good health. Some libraries in this study had Jurkat cell RNA spiked in. In DNA form, the CDR3 reads TGTGCCAGCCGATCTCAGGGGGCGGACACCGGGGAGCTGTTTTTT. Its translation is CASRSQGADTGELFF.